The rows below give T cell receptor beta chains drawn from one sample of a study of T cell responses to AZD1222 COVID-19 vaccine. Data came from immunoSEQ multiplex PCR; TCRdb stores just in-frame clones and leaves some out. The data contain about 85,000 clones, 88% of them singletons. Sample: peripheral blood, taken on day 0 of AZD1222 vaccination. The receptors were sampled from an adult in good health. Both conserved end residues are part of each CDR3.

V	J	CDR3
TRBV6-5	TRBJ2-2	CASSPYYTGELFF
TRBV13	TRBJ2-3	CASQASAGGVDTQYF
TRBV7-7	TRBJ2-1	CASSSVAGEIDEQFF
TRBV19	TRBJ1-1	CASSMSGTVNTEAFF
TRBV5-1	TRBJ1-1	CASSLQGAGNTEAFF
TRBV5-5	TRBJ2-2	CASSWGLAGFTGELFF
TRBV6-1	TRBJ1-5	CASSGPLRADSNQPQHF
TRBV12-5	TRBJ2-3	CASAMGVVNGADTQYF
TRBV5-1	TRBJ1-2	CASSLGTGFGATF
TRBV7-9	TRBJ2-3	CASSSRLAGGSSTDTQYF
TRBV24-1	TRBJ2-1	CATSDRGTGGYNEQFF
TRBV18	TRBJ1-2	CASSPPPTHGYTF
TRBV5-1	TRBJ1-4	CASRQGREKLFF
TRBV5-1	TRBJ2-7	CASALRGNGDLDISYEQYF
TRBV24-1	TRBJ2-3	CATSDHSGDTQYF
TRBV7-2	TRBJ2-3	CASTLDRGTDTQYF
TRBV19	TRBJ1-5	CASSIGGASNQPQHF
TRBV19	TRBJ2-7	CASSRYGYEQYF
TRBV6-5	TRBJ1-2	CASRDYGYTF
TRBV6-1	TRBJ2-3	CASSEVGSVADTQYF
TRBV10-3	TRBJ2-6	CAISETAPGANVLTF
TRBV7-6	TRBJ2-3	CASSLASFMGQGWSDTQYF
TRBV4-1	TRBJ1-3	CASSQPTSRQGDTIYF
TRBV11-2	TRBJ2-3	CASSADPGLAGRVTDTQYF
TRBV4-2	TRBJ1-2	CASSQDGVYGYTF
TRBV7-6	TRBJ1-3	CASSPQFGGNTIYF
TRBV5-6	TRBJ2-7	CASSEGQGISYEQYF
TRBV10-2	TRBJ2-7	CASKYAGSSGTSYEQYF
TRBV5-4	TRBJ1-1	CASSLFGQIMNTEAFF
TRBV7-9	TRBJ2-3	CASGETDTQYF
TRBV6-6	TRBJ1-2	CAGSPDPNYGYTF
TRBV10-3	TRBJ2-7	CAISEQGWEQYF
TRBV4-1	TRBJ1-2	CASSQDPARRGGYTF
TRBV6-5	TRBJ1-4	CASSYSSPTGGEKLFF
TRBV27	TRBJ1-1	CASSLTRGFGTEAFF
TRBV18	TRBJ1-5	CASSPRAEGTPQHF
TRBV29-1	TRBJ2-3	CSSRLGISTDTQYF
TRBV7-9	TRBJ2-1	CASSSPGGRRGRAYNEQFF
TRBV20-1	TRBJ2-1	CSANVLNEQFF
TRBV4-2	TRBJ1-1	CASSQVKGQSTEAFF
TRBV12-3/TRBV12-4	TRBJ2-7	CASSLAGDEQYF
TRBV20-1	TRBJ2-2	CIPKAGELFF
TRBV27	TRBJ1-1	CASSSQPLDLIEAFF
TRBV10-3	TRBJ2-1	CAISERGLNEQFF
TRBV29-1	TRBJ2-7	CSVNLAIGGYEQYF
TRBV2	TRBJ2-3	CASSEVSSTDTQYF
TRBV5-8	TRBJ1-4	CASSPGTGVGVNEKLFF
TRBV28	TRBJ2-2	CASSLVTGELFF
TRBV5-5	TRBJ1-5	CASSLGGGRRADQPQHF